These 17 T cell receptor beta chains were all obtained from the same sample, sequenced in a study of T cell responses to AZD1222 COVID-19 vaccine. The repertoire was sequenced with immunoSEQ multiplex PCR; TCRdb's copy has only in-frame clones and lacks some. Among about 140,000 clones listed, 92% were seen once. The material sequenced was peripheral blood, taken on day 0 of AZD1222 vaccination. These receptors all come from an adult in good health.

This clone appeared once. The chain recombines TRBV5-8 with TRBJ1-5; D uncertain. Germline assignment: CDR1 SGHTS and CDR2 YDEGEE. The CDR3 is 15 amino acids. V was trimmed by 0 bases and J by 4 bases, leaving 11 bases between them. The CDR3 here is CASSLGSGNNQPQHF. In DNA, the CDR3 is TGTGCCAGCAGCTTGGGAAGTGGTAATAATCAGCCCCAGCATTTT.

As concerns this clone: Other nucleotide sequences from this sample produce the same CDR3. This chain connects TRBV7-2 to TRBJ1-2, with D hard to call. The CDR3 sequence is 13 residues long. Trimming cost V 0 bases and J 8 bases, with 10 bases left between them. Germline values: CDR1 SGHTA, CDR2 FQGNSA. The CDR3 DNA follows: TGTGCCAGCAGCTTAGCTGGGTCTGGGGGCTACACCTTC. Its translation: CASSLAGSGGYTF. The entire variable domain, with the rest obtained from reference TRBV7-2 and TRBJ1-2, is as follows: GAGVSQSPSNKVTEKGKDVELRCDPISGHTALYWYRQSLGQGLEFLIYFQGNSAPDKSGLPSDRFSAERTGGSVSTLTIQRTQQEDSAVYLCASSLAGSGGYTFGSGTRLTVV.

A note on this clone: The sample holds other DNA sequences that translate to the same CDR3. The CDR3 loop reads CASSLGQGYRQPQHF. Here the CDR3 DNA reads TGTGCCAGCAGTTTAGGCCAGGGGTACCGACAGCCCCAGCATTTT. The chain couples TRBV28 to TRBJ1-5, with a weak D call TRBD1 (6 bases). The ends were cut back, 2 bases at V and 7 bases at J, with 15 bases in the middle. CDR1 is MDHEN and CDR2 is SYDVKM in the germline V gene. The CDR3 totals 15 residues. Combining the CDR3 with reference TRBV28 and TRBJ1-5 gives the whole variable domain DVKVTQSSRYLVKRTGEKVFLECVQDMDHENMFWYRQDPGLGLRLIYFSYDVKMKEKGDIPEGYSVSREKKERFSLILESASTNQTSMYLCASSLGQGYRQPQHFGDGTRLSIL.

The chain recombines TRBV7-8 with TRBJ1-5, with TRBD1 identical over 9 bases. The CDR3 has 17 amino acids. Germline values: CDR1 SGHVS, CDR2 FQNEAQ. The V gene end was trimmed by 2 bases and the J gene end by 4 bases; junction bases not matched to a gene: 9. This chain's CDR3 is CASSLFRGDRANQPQHF. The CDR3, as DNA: TGTGCCAGCAGCTTATTTCGTGGGGACAGGGCTAATCAGCCCCAGCATTTT.

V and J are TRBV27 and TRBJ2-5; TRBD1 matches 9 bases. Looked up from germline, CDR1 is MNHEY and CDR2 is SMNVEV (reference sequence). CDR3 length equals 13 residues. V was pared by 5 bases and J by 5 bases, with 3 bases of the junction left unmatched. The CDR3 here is CASSTTGGETQYF. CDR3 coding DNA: TGTGCCAGCAGTACGACAGGGGGGGAGACCCAGTACTTC.

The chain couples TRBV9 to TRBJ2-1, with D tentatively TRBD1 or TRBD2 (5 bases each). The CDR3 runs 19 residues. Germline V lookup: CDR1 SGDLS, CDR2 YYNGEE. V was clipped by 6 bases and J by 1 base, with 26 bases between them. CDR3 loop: CASTPTGAGKAGSYNEQFF. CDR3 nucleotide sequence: TGTGCCAGCACCCCGACCGGGGCAGGTAAAGCCGGGTCCTACAATGAGCAGTTCTTC.

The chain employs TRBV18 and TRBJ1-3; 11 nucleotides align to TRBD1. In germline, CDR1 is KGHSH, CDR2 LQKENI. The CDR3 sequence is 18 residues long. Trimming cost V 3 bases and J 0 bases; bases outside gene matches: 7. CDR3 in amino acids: CASSPWDRGISSGNTIYF. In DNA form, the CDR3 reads TGTGCCAGCTCACCCTGGGACAGGGGGATCAGCTCTGGAAACACCATATATTTT.

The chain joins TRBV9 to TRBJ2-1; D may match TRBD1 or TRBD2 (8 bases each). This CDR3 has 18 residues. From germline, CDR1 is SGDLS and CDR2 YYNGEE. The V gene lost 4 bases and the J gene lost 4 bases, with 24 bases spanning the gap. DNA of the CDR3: TGTGCCAGCAGCCCCCGCAGGGGGCTGAGCGGGAGTTACAATGAGCAGTTCTTC. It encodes CASSPRRGLSGSYNEQFF. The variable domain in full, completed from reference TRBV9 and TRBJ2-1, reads DSGVTQTPKHLITATGQRVTLRCSPRSGDLSVYWYQQSLDQGLQFLIQYYNGEERAKGNILERFSAQQFPDLHSELNLSSLELGDSALYFCASSPRRGLSGSYNEQFFGPGTRLTVL.

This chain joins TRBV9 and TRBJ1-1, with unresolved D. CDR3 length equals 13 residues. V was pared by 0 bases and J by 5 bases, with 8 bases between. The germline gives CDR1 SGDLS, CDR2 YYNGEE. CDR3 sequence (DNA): TGTGCCAGCAGCGTAGACAGACAAACTGAAGCTTTCTTT. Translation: CASSVDRQTEAFF.

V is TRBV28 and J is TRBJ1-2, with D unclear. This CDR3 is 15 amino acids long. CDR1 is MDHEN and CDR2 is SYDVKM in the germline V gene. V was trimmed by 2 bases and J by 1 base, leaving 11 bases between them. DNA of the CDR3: TGTGCCAGCAGTTTAAGTTTCCAAGTTAACTATGGCTACACCTTC. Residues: CASSLSFQVNYGYTF.

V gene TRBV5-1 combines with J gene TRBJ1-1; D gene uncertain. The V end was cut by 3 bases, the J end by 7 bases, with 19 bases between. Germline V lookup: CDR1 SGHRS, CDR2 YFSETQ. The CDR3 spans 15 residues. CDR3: CASSSLSVEAGEAFF. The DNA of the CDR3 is TGCGCCAGCAGCTCCTTATCGGTGGAGGCAGGTGAAGCTTTCTTT.

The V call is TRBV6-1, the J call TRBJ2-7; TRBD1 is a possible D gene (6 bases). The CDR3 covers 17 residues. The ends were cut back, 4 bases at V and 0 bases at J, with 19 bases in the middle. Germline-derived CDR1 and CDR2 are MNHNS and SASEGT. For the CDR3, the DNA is TGTGCCAGCAGTGTCGGGGAACACCTACAGGGCTCCTACGAGCAGTACTTC. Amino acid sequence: CASSVGEHLQGSYEQYF.

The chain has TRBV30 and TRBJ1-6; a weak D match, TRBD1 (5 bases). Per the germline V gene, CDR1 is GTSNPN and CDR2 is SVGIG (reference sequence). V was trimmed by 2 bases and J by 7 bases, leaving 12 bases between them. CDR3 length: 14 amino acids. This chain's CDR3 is CAWSNQGRNSPLHF. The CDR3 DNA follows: TGTGCCTGGAGTAATCAGGGCCGAAATTCACCCCTCCACTTT.

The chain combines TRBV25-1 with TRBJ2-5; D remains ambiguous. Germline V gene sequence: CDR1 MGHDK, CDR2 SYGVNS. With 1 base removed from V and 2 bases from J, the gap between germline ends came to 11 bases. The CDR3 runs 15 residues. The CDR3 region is CASSESLGPQETQYF. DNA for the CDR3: TGTGCCAGCAGTGAATCCTTAGGACCGCAAGAGACCCAGTACTTC.

CDR3 region: CASSVLAGVFSGANVLTF. For the CDR3, the DNA is TGTGCCAGTAGTGTACTAGCGGGGGTGTTCTCTGGGGCCAACGTCCTGACTTTC. The rearrangement uses TRBV19 and TRBJ2-6, with TRBD2 identical over 11 bases. The ends lost 5 bases at V and 0 bases at J; junction bases unmatched: 6. The CDR3 runs to 18 residues. CDR1 and CDR2 (germline): LNHDA, SQIVND (reference sequence).

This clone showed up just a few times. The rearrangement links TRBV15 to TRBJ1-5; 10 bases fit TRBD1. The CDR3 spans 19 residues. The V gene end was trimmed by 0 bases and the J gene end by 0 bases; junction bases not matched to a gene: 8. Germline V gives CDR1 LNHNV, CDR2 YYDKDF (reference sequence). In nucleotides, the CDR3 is TGTGCCACCAGCAGAGATCGGGGGACAGGGGTTTATAGCAATCAGCCCCAGCATTTT. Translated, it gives CATSRDRGTGVYSNQPQHF.

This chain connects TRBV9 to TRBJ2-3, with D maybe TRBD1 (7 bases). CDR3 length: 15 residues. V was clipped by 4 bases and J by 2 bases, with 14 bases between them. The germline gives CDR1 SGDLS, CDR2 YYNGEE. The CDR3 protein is CASSPRDSYTDTQYF. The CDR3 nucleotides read TGTGCCAGCAGCCCGCGGGACAGTTACACAGATACGCAGTATTTT.